This T cell receptor (beta chain) was documented in a study of molecular identifiers for immune sequencing clone quantification. Looking at the study overall: Five portions were made in replicates from RNA of around 20,000 or 100,000 naive CD8 cells, and four underwent sequencing.

Sorted naive CD8 T cells, roughly 19,000 to 1,100,000, were sequenced from 10%, 30% or 50% RNA. The table lists this clonotype with many counts. Antigen specificity is unknown. Findings of the study overall: For effector cells, clones above 20 RNA copies held over 97% of molecules; for naive cells, under 1%.

Methods described previously, with TCR primers listed, were used for bulk TCR libraries. TCRdb independently ran MiXCR on the PCR reads; one entry per CDR3 protein. The repertoire includes a few hundred thousand distinct CDR3 sequences, under 30% of them detected once, and roughly 0.77% sits in the top ten. Sequences were obtained from naive CD8+ T cells from blood, with Jurkat cell RNA spiked in. Described subset: FACS-sorted CD8+CD4-CCR7+CD45RA+ naive T cells. The source of this sequence is a human donor in good health. Some libraries in this study had Jurkat cell RNA spiked in.

The CDR3 nucleotides are TGTGCCAGCAGCTTCCTAATGTCCCAAGAGACCCAGTACTTC. Its translation: CASSFLMSQETQYF. The rearrangement links TRBV7-9 to TRBJ2-5; D ambiguous. V dropped 3 bases and J dropped 1 base, with 9 bases sitting between them. Per germline, CDR1 SEHNR and CDR2 FQNEAQ (reference sequence). The CDR3 is made up of 14 amino acids.